Listed here are 14 T cell receptor beta chains from one sample, sequenced in a study of T cells after yellow fever vaccination. TCRdb re-analysed the 5' RACE reads in MiXCR, keeping a single row per CDR3 protein. The repertoire holds nearly 350,000 distinct CDR3 sequences, roughly 8.4% seen once, with roughly a sixth in the top ten. Material: PBMCs, obtained about 41 days after the first yellow fever vaccination. The receptors stem from a man younger than 30 who received the YFV17D yellow fever vaccine.

This clonotype was picked up a small number of times. The chain employs TRBV12-3 or TRBV12-4 and TRBJ2-7; 9 positions agree with TRBD1. The J segment lost 2 bases and the V segment lost 5 bases, leaving 13 bases of the junction unmatched. This CDR3 region has 17 residues. The CDR3 loop reads CASSPTLDRGITYEQYF. The CDR3 nucleotides read TGTGCCAGCAGTCCCACTCTCGACAGGGGGATAACCTACGAGCAGTACTTC.

In this sample, this clonotype turned up a few times. The genes are TRBV5-4 and TRBJ2-3; 9 bases are shared with TRBD1. V trimming: 4 bases; J trimming: 4 bases; junction bases outside the gene matches: 7. This CDR3 comprises 15 residues. Germline CDR1 reads SGHNT; CDR2 reads YYREEE (reference sequence). The CDR3 spells CASSVPGTGSDTQYF. The CDR3 nucleotides are TGTGCCAGCAGCGTACCTGGGACAGGGTCAGATACGCAGTATTTT.

V and J are TRBV7-8 and TRBJ2-7, with D perhaps matching TRBD1 or TRBD2 (5 bases each). CDR1 is SGHVS, CDR2 FQNEAQ, per germline. CDR3 length: 16 amino acids. V lost 2 bases and J 5 bases, leaving 19 bases between the germline ends. Here the CDR3 DNA reads TGTGCCAGCAGCTTATTCACGGGACCCCGGTCCCACGAGCAGTACTTC. This codes for CASSLFTGPRSHEQYF.

This clonotype showed up just a few times. This chain connects TRBV29-1 to TRBJ2-2, with D hard to call. The CDR3 is made up of 13 amino acids. The ends were cut back, 3 bases at V and 1 base at J, with 6 bases in the middle. CDR1 and CDR2 from the germline V gene are SQVTM and ANQGSEA. The CDR3, as DNA: TGCAGCGTTGACGTCCAGAACACCGGGGAGCTGTTTTTT. Protein product: CSVDVQNTGELFF.

There are a few counts of this clonotype. The rearrangement links TRBV12-3 or TRBV12-4 to TRBJ1-2, with D tentatively TRBD1 (5 bases). The CDR3 has 13 amino acids. V lost 6 bases to trimming and J lost 4 bases, with 12 bases between them. CDR3: CASSGRGPYGYTF. In nucleotides, the CDR3 is TGTGCCAGCAGCGGTAGGGGTCCCTATGGCTACACCTTC.

This clonotype was seen many times. V gene TRBV7-9 combines with J gene TRBJ2-5; 8 nucleotides align to TRBD1. Per germline, CDR1 SEHNR and CDR2 FQNEAQ (reference sequence). The V and J ends lost 2 bases and 4 bases, in that order; junction bases with no gene match: 12. The CDR3 covers 17 residues. CDR3 coding DNA: TGTGCCAGCAGCTTAAGACTCACGGACAGGGCGGGAGAGACCCAGTACTTC. It yields the protein CASSLRLTDRAGETQYF.

The chain is built from TRBV6-4 and TRBJ2-2, with D tentatively TRBD2 (5 bases). V shed 2 bases and J shed 3 bases, with 13 bases lying between them. CDR1 is MRHNA and CDR2 is SNTAGT in the germline V gene. This CDR3 has 16 amino acids. The CDR3 reads CASSDQAAPDTGELFF. In DNA, the CDR3 is TGTGCCAGCAGTGACCAAGCGGCCCCCGACACCGGGGAGCTGTTTTTT.

The table lists this clonotype with a few counts. The V gene is TRBV11-2, the J gene TRBJ2-3; 8 nucleotides agree with TRBD2. J gave up 4 bases and V 5 bases, and 17 bases lay outside the gene matches. The CDR3 runs 18 residues. CDR1 and CDR2 (germline): SGHAT, FQNNGV. CDR3 sequence: CASSLGERGSYGADTQYF. In nucleotides, the CDR3 is TGTGCCAGCAGCCTTGGGGAGCGGGGGTCTTATGGGGCAGATACGCAGTATTTT.

This chain links TRBV4-1 with TRBJ2-7; possible D gene TRBD2, 5 bases. Deletions cut 1 base from V and 3 bases from J, with 10 bases between. This CDR3 has 14 residues. Germline lookup yields CDR1 MGHRA and CDR2 YSYEKL. In DNA, the CDR3 is TGCGCCAGCAGCCAAGTCCAAGGAGGCTACGAGCAGTACGTC. It yields the protein CASSQVQGGYEQYV.

Ten or more counts support this clonotype. The chain links TRBV4-1 to TRBJ1-6; D ambiguous. Germline loops: CDR1 MGHRA, CDR2 YSYEKL. V was shortened by 5 bases and J by 9 bases, with 8 bases between the two germline ends. The CDR3 has 12 residues. CDR3 residues: CASSTVASPLHF. CDR3 DNA: TGCGCCAGCAGCACTGTGGCTTCACCCCTCCACTTT.

This clonotype has just a few counts. The rearrangement joins TRBV7-2 to TRBJ1-5; the match to TRBD1 covers 7 bases. V was clipped by 4 bases and J by 9 bases; unmatched bases: 12. This CDR3 spans 15 amino acids. Germline V gene data show CDR1 as SGHTA and CDR2 as FQGNSA. The CDR3 reads CASSSLTGVWRPQHF. CDR3 in DNA: TGTGCCAGCAGCTCCCTAACAGGGGTCTGGCGGCCCCAGCATTTT.

Many counts were recorded for this clonotype. The chain recombines TRBV7-9 with TRBJ1-1; D gene uncertain. Trimming took 6 bases from V and 1 from J, leaving 12 bases between them. This CDR3 contains 14 residues. The germline gives CDR1 SEHNR, CDR2 FQNEAQ (reference sequence). The CDR3 region has the DNA TGTGCCAGCAGTCCTCGGACTGGGAACACTGAAGCTTTCTTT. Its translation: CASSPRTGNTEAFF.

The V and J genes are TRBV6-1 and TRBJ2-7; TRBD1 agrees at 10 bases. CDR3 size: 17 residues. Germline V gene data show CDR1 as MNHNS and CDR2 as SASEGT. Germline trimming cut 7 bases from V and 0 bases from J; bases unmatched to any gene: 12. For the CDR3, the DNA is TGTGCCAGCACTCAGGGGGCCGGGACAGGGGCCTCCTACGAGCAGTACTTC. This translates into CASTQGAGTGASYEQYF.

The chain employs TRBV7-9 and TRBJ1-4; D might be TRBD1 (5 bases). This CDR3 region has 14 residues. CDR1 is SEHNR and CDR2 is FQNEAQ in the germline V gene (reference sequence). V was pared by 3 bases and J by 7 bases, with 12 bases between. In DNA form, the CDR3 reads TGTGCCAGCAGCTTGGGACCCCTCGGTGAAAAACTGTTTTTT. It encodes CASSLGPLGEKLFF.